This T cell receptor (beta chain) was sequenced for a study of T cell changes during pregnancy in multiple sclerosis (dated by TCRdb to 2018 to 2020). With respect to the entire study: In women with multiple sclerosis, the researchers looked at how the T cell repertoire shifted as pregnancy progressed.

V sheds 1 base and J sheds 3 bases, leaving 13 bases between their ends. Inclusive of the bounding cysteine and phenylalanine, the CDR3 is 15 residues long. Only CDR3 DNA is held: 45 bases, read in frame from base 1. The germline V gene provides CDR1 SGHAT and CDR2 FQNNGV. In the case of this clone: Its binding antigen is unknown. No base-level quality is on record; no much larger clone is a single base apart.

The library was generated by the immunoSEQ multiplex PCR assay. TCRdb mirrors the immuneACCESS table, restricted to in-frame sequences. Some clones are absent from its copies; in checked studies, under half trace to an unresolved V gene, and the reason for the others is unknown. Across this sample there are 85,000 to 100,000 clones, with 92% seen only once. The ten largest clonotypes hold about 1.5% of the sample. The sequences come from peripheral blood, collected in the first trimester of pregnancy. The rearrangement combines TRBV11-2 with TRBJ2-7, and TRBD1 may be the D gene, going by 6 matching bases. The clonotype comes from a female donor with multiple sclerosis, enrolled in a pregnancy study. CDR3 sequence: CASSLARGQHYEQYF. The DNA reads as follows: TGTGCCAGCAGCTTAGCCCGCGGACAGCACTACGAGCAGTACTTC.